The subject of this entry is one TCR beta chain. Its antigen is currently not known. No quality values exist for individual bases; no much larger clone is one base distant. The data stem from a study of blood T cell repertoires in COVID-19 (dated by TCRdb to the early 2020s). Some background on the complete study: Samples from collaborators originated in the United States, Italy and Spain and spanned both the acute and convalescent phases of COVID-19. Where available, HLA class I and class II types were taken from metadata supplied by the sample provider and were not determined by assay-based typing. The material from the prospective study consisted of cDNA or gDNA derived from T cells, B-cell-depleted T cells, or PBMCs. Sample metadata almost always included a de-identified subject ID, COVID-19 status, age in years and sex. The repertoires were released in a freely available public database intended as a resource for research on the immune response to SARS-CoV-2. Samples were obtained from the ongoing ImmuneRACE study (first 160 participants) and from 1,254 subjects provided by 6 global collaborators. Subjects who had been exposed to COVID-19, were actively infected with it, or had recovered from it provided the deeply sampled blood TCRbeta repertoires that made up the dataset.

The collaborating institutions used their own protocols to collect whole blood in K2EDTA tubes. For TCRbeta analysis, collaborators shipped samples as frozen whole blood, isolated PBMCs, or DNA extracted from either of those sample types. As encoded in the germline V gene, CDR1 is MNHEY while CDR2 is SVGAGI. Trimming costs V 0 bases and J 9 bases, and their ends lie 12 bases apart. Its CDR3 holds 14 amino acids, cysteine through phenylalanine. Only CDR3 DNA remains: 42 bases, in frame from the first base. TCRbeta CDR3 regions were amplified from genomic DNA by means of the immunoSEQ Assay, a bias-controlled multiplex PCR. The published analysis was carried out like this. Nucleated cell counts per sample were estimated from amplification of reference gene primers within the assay. Sequence reads were collapsed and filtered to measure the absolute abundance of every unique TCRbeta CDR3 rearrangement. For each sample, productive Simpson clonality was calculated as the square root of Simpson's diversity index over productive rearrangements. The clones in this table, taken by TCRdb from immuneACCESS, are in-frame only. Not every clone is retained; where verified, under half of the shortfall comes from an unresolved V gene, and the cause of the rest is unknown. V, J and clone size were drawn from that table, and D and trimming were deduced from the DNA. In all, the sample holds about 260,000 clones, and around 89% of those were seen once. The leading ten clones occupy 3% to 4.5% of the sample.

The research as a whole found: How much clinical and demographic metadata was included differed by source and by participant, and the metadata was provided uncurated.

Material: peripheral blood. The clonotype was recovered from a woman between 35 and 50 years old with acute or convalescent COVID-19. The sequence links TRBV6-5 to TRBJ1-3; the D gene assignment is ambiguous. CDR3 sequence: CASSYSEGSGTIYF. The sequenced DNA: TGTGCCAGCAGTTACTCCGAGGGATCGGGCACCATATATTTT.